A single sample gave rise to the 8 T cell receptor beta chains below, sequenced in a study of response to subunit inactivated influenza vaccine (dated by TCRdb to 2017 to 2018). In light of the paper, this sample's time point label describes: more than 40 days after influenza vaccine administration. The library relied on RT-PCR. The instrument was an Illumina HiSeq 2500. The raw public reads went through TCRdb reprocessing: fastp at Q25, MiXCR clone calling, in-frame beta chains kept. One record per CDR3 amino acid sequence lists the most common genes and DNA. The sample records over 400,000 distinct CDR3 sequences, around 13% of which are singletons. Roughly 14% of the sample is taken by the ten largest. Sequencing used PBMCs from blood, obtained roughly 46 days after vaccination. These receptors were collected from a man between 45 and 60 years old who received an inactivated influenza vaccine. Donor details come from another sample of the same person, matched by shared clones.

CDR3 sequence reads: CASSIGTSGRGYEQYF. Written as DNA, the CDR3 is TGTGCCAGCAGTATAGGGACTAGCGGGAGAGGATACGAGCAGTACTTC. This chain uses TRBV27 with TRBJ2-7, with 14 bases identical to TRBD2. CDR1 and CDR2 (germline): MNHEY, SMNVEV (reference sequence). The CDR3 is 16 residues long. The V segment lost 5 bases and the J segment 4 bases; nucleotides outside the gene matches: 7.

Many counts were recorded for this clonotype. The chain employs TRBV6-2 or TRBV6-3 and TRBJ2-7; D is possibly TRBD2 (5 bases). CDR3 length: 13 residues. Germline CDR1 reads MNHEY; CDR2 reads SVGEGT. V was trimmed by 6 bases and J by 1 base, leaving 10 bases between them. CDR3 nucleotides: TGTGCCAGCAGGAGGACTCTTTCCTACGAGCAGTACTTC. Translated: CASRRTLSYEQYF.

There are many counts of this clonotype. The chain links TRBV25-1 to TRBJ1-4, with D tentatively TRBD1 (6 bases). The V end lost 3 bases, the J end lost 9 bases, and 14 bases lay between the germline ends. The germline CDR1 and CDR2 sequences are MGHDK and SYGVNS. CDR3 length equals 14 residues. CDR3 residues: CASSDPGQRQKLFF. CDR3 DNA: TGTGCCAGCAGTGATCCCGGACAGCGCCAAAAACTGTTTTTT.

This sequence joins TRBV29-1 and TRBJ2-1; TRBD2 matches at 11 bases. V lost 3 bases, J lost 7 bases, and 14 bases stayed unmatched. Germline CDR1 is SQVTM and CDR2 is ANQGSEA. The CDR3 sequence is 17 residues long. The CDR3 spells CSVDSGLAGSWSNEQFF. In nucleotides, the CDR3 is TGCAGCGTTGATTCCGGACTAGCGGGTAGTTGGTCGAATGAGCAGTTCTTC.

This clonotype was observed once. The chain joins TRBV7-8 to TRBJ1-5; perhaps TRBD1 as D (6 bases). V was clipped by 2 bases and J by 2 bases, with 10 bases between them. Germline V gene data show CDR1 as SGHVS and CDR2 as FQNEAQ. There are 15 residues in the CDR3. Written as DNA, the CDR3 is TGTGCCAGCAGCTTAAACAGGGCCGGCAATCAGCCCCAGCATTTT. Translation gives CASSLNRAGNQPQHF.

The genes are TRBV6-1 and TRBJ2-2; a weak D match, TRBD2 (6 bases). V lost 3 bases to trimming and J lost 1 base, with 12 bases between them. Germline CDR1 is MNHNS and CDR2 is SASEGT. This CDR3 is built from 16 residues. The CDR3 bases are TGTGCCAGCAGTGAGGTGGGGCGGGGGAACACCGGGGAGCTGTTTTTT. Translated: CASSEVGRGNTGELFF.

The table lists this clonotype with a few counts. This chain uses TRBV12-3 or TRBV12-4 with TRBJ2-1, with 7 bases lining up with TRBD2. This CDR3 contains 15 residues. V shed 0 bases, J shed 8 bases, and the junction held 7 bases outside the gene matches. CDR3 coding DNA: TGTGCCAGCAGTTTAGCGTCTAGCGGACTGGATGAGCAGTTCTTC. As protein: CASSLASSGLDEQFF.

CDR3 coding DNA: TGTGCCAGCAGCTTACGGACTAGCGGAGACACAGATACGCAGTATTTT. Its protein is CASSLRTSGDTDTQYF. The V call is TRBV7-9, the J call TRBJ2-3; 10 bases agree with TRBD2. The CDR3 length is 16 residues. V lost 2 bases, J lost 2 bases, and 4 bases stayed unmatched. CDR1 is SEHNR, CDR2 FQNEAQ, per germline (reference sequence).